The source of this T cell receptor (beta chain) is a study of T cells in Graves' hyperthyroidism and ophthalmopathy. This CDR3 comprises 13 residues. Germline CDR1 reads SNHLY; CDR2 reads FYNNEI. With 5 bases removed from V and 2 bases from J, the gap between germline ends came to 9 bases. This clonotype was observed at least ten times. The source material, RNA transcripts, was used to amplify TCR beta CDR3 regions. Using the HTBI primer set, a first-round RT-PCR was run on the TCR CDR3. Via MiXCR, TCRdb re-called the multiplex PCR reads, giving one row per CDR3 protein. This repertoire shows under 450,000 distinct CDR3 sequences, less than 20% found once; its top ten account for 13% to 15%.

The receptor was derived from a young woman with Graves' hyperthyroidism. The chain recombines TRBV2 with TRBJ1-2; D unresolved. Specimen: blood. CDR3: CASSLQENYGYTF. The CDR3 nucleotides are TGTGCCAGCAGTCTCCAGGAGAACTATGGCTACACCTTC.